These 14 T cell receptor beta chains were all obtained from the same sample, sequenced in a study of tumor-infiltrating lymphocytes in primary liver carcinoma. Constant-region priming of about 0.5 ug total RNA yielded TCR beta cDNA. Three nested multiplex PCR rounds, a slightly modified ARM-PCR, produced the libraries for TCR beta. It was with TRBV1-TRBV30 forward primers and a C-beta reverse primer that the first two PCR rounds were run, at 10 cycles each. A single record per CDR3 protein comes from TCRdb applying MiXCR to the multiplex PCR reads. The data show around 190,000 distinct CDR3 sequences, with about 85% seen just once and around 18% held by the top ten. Without any cell sorting, roughly 18-30 mg of bulk tissue yielded co-extracted RNA and DNA. Sample: tumor tissue from primary liver carcinoma. These receptors came from a man aged 40-49 years with primary liver carcinoma and hepatitis B virus infection.

This clonotype was observed a single time. The CDR3 ends on some other residue instead of the conserved phenylalanine or tryptophan, so this is likely a read error. The chain links TRBV5-4 to TRBJ1-1; 7 bases align to TRBD1. Germline loops: CDR1 SGHNT, CDR2 YYREEE (reference sequence). The CDR3 has 15 amino acids. The CDR3 region is CASNLRQGGDTEAFY. In nucleotides, the CDR3 is TGTGCCAGCAACTTGCGACAGGGCGGGGACACTGAAGCTTTCTAT.

Concerning this clonotype: No conserved phenylalanine or tryptophan ends this CDR3, so it is likely a read error. The V gene is TRBV5-6, the J gene TRBJ2-5; TRBD1 is a possible D gene (6 bases). The CDR3 covers 15 residues. Germline CDR1 and CDR2: SGHDT and YYEEEE. CDR3: CASSHTGIPQEIQYL. In DNA form, the CDR3 reads TGTGCCAGCAGCCATACAGGGATACCGCAAGAGATCCAGTACCTC.

To note about this clonotype: The junction and the germline gene differ at one end; a read error may be behind it. The chain joins TRBV5-1 to TRBJ2-5; 9 nucleotides match TRBD2. The CDR3 runs 15 residues. Per the germline V gene, CDR1 is SGHRS and CDR2 is YFSETQ. The CDR3 is CASSLGSGGQETQHF. As DNA, the CDR3 is TGCGCCAGCAGCTTAGGTAGCGGGGGTCAAGAGACCCAGCACTTC.

The chain carries TRBV10-3 and TRBJ2-3; 13 nucleotides match TRBD2. This CDR3 has 13 residues. Germline V CDR1 and CDR2: ENHRY, SYGVKD. The CDR3 nucleotides are TGTGCTTCTGGACTAGCGGGAGCAGATACGCAGTATTTT. It specifies CASGLAGADTQYF.

On this clonotype: One end of the junction is discordant with germline, which a read error may explain. V gene TRBV29-1 combines with J gene TRBJ2-5; perhaps TRBD2 as D (5 bases). Germline V CDR1 and CDR2: SQVTM, ANQGSEA. The CDR3 extends over 14 amino acids. This chain's CDR3 is CSVEDVGGGETQCF. In DNA form, the CDR3 reads TGCAGCGTTGAAGATGTCGGAGGAGGAGAGACCCAGTGCTTC.

This clonotype was seen a few times. The chain employs TRBV19 and TRBJ2-1; 9 bases are a match to TRBD1. The CDR3 runs to 14 residues. Germline CDR1 and CDR2: LNHDA and SQIVND (reference sequence). V lost 5 bases, J lost 12 bases, and 11 bases stayed unmatched. CDR3 bases: TGTGCCAGTAGTCAACCGGGACAGGGATTGGGGCAGTTCTTC. This gives the protein CASSQPGQGLGQFF.

This clonotype has just a few counts. A much larger clonotype is one base distant, so this may be a read error. The chain has TRBV14 and TRBJ2-1; no firm D call. The germline V gene has CDR1 SGHDN and CDR2 FVKESK. The CDR3 is 14 amino acids. The CDR3 loop is CVSSQDWVYNEQFF. The CDR3 DNA reads as TGTGTCAGCAGCCAAGATTGGGTGTACAATGAGCAGTTCTTC.

Comment on this clonotype: One end of the junction does not line up with germline, which may come from a read error. The chain combines TRBV7-7 with TRBJ2-2; TRBD1 is a possible D gene (6 bases). The CDR3 is 14 amino acids. Germline V gene lookup returns CDR1 SSHAT and CDR2 FNYEAQ (reference sequence). The CDR3 DNA reads as TGTGGCAGCAGCTTAGAACCAGGGGAAGGGGAGCTGTTTTTT. This codes for CGSSLEPGEGELFF.

As to this clonotype: An end of the junction differs from the germline gene, which may be a read error. J is TRBJ2-5 and V is TRBV28, with D perhaps being TRBD1 or TRBD2 (5 bases each). Germline lookup yields CDR1 MDHEN and CDR2 SYDVKM. The CDR3 contains 14 residues. CDR3 nucleotides: TGTGCCAGCAATCGGGACGTTGGGCAAGGGACCCAGTACTTC. The encoded protein is CASNRDVGQGTQYF.

To note about this clonotype: This CDR3 is missing its conserved last phenylalanine or tryptophan, likely due to a read error. The limits of the CDR3 on the DNA are not certain, so only TCRdb's listed CDR3 is given. J is TRBJ2-1 and V is TRBV11-2; TRBD1, the table's D call, lacks a check against the DNA. The germline gives CDR1 SGHAT, CDR2 FQNNGV. The CDR3 numbers 12 amino acids, ends counted. CDR3 loop: CASCYATGEKFV.

The chain links TRBV11-2 to TRBJ1-5; TRBD1 is a possible D gene (5 bases). Trimming shortened V by 5 bases and J by 4 bases, and 21 bases separated the two germline ends. Germline V gene sequence: CDR1 SGHAT, CDR2 FQNNGV. The CDR3 runs to 17 residues. The CDR3: CASSLVGVIGRNQPQHF. Written as DNA, the CDR3 is TGTGCCAGCAGCCTAGTAGGGGTAATAGGGAGGAATCAGCCCCAGCATTTT.

As concerns this clonotype: The germline gene is not matched at one end of the junction; a read error may be the cause. J is TRBJ2-3 and V is TRBV6-5; D ambiguous. The CDR3 length is 13 residues. The V gene's germline CDR1 is MNHEY and CDR2 SVGAGI. DNA of the CDR3: TGTGACACCTCGATACAAAGCACAGATACGCATTATTTT. Its translation is CDTSIQSTDTHYF.

Regarding this clonotype: One junction end disagrees with the germline gene, perhaps due to a read error. The V and J genes are TRBV11-1 and TRBJ2-3; D possibly corresponds to TRBD2 (6 bases). CDR1 SGHAT and CDR2 FQDESV come from the germline V gene (reference sequence). The CDR3 covers 19 residues. CDR3 region: CASSFGGSSVGARTDTRYF. For the CDR3, the DNA is TGTGCCAGCAGCTTTGGGGGGAGCTCTGTTGGAGCCCGCACAGATACGCGGTATTTT.

The gene calls are TRBV28 and TRBJ1-6; no clear D gene. CDR1 and CDR2 from the germline V gene are MDHEN and SYDVKM. Trimming removed 7 bases from V and 6 bases from J, with 10 bases in between. This CDR3 has 13 amino acids. The CDR3 nucleotides are TGTGCCAGCATCCCACCCTTTAATTCACCCCTCCACTTT. Protein: CASIPPFNSPLHF.